This entry lists 17 T cell receptor beta chains sequenced from one sample in a study of cytomegalovirus exposure and HLA in healthy donors. Both 60 Vbeta primers and 13 Jbeta primers went into the PCR. Assay: immunoSEQ multiplex PCR; the TCRdb copy retains only in-frame clones and omits some. The table for this sample gives around 140,000 clones. The source material was PBMCs. Receptors originate from a young woman in good health and CMV-seronegative.

In nucleotides, the CDR3 is TGTGCCAGCAGTTCTGGGACATACGGTATTCAGTACTTC. This encodes CASSSGTYGIQYF. The chain uses TRBV27 and TRBJ2-4; D may be TRBD1 (6 bases). The CDR3 is 13 residues long. Trimming removed 4 bases from V and 10 bases from J, with 14 bases in between. Germline CDR1 and CDR2: MNHEY and SMNVEV (reference sequence).

CDR3 coding DNA: TGTGCCAGCAGTACCGGGAGGGCCGATGGGGATACGCAGTATTTT. This encodes CASSTGRADGDTQYF. The genes are TRBV6-1 and TRBJ2-3; TRBD2 agrees at 8 bases. The V gene's germline CDR1 is MNHNS and CDR2 SASEGT. The ends lost 5 bases at V and 6 bases at J; junction bases unmatched: 10. This CDR3 is 15 amino acids long.

This sequence joins TRBV14 and TRBJ2-3, with D possibly matching TRBD2 (5 bases). The germline gives CDR1 SGHDN, CDR2 FVKESK. Trimming removed 4 bases from V and 4 bases from J, with 18 bases in between. This CDR3 has 16 amino acids. CDR3: CASSPRAGSGPDTQYF. DNA of the CDR3: TGTGCCAGCAGCCCGCGGGCGGGTTCCGGCCCAGATACGCAGTATTTT.

The genes are TRBV5-4 and TRBJ1-1, with D tentatively TRBD1 (6 bases). CDR1 is SGHNT, CDR2 YYREEE, per germline (reference sequence). The CDR3 length is 12 residues. V was shortened by 0 bases and J by 10 bases, with 10 bases between the two germline ends. CDR3 in amino acids: CASSLDRTVAFF. CDR3 nucleotide sequence: TGTGCCAGCAGCTTGGACCGGACAGTAGCTTTCTTT.

The chain combines TRBV6-1 with TRBJ2-3; D not resolved. This CDR3 has 14 amino acids. V was shortened by 4 bases and J by 2 bases, with 10 bases between the two germline ends. Germline V gene lookup returns CDR1 MNHNS and CDR2 SASEGT. As DNA, the CDR3 is TGTGCCAGCAGTGCCAGGTCCTCCACAGATACGCAGTATTTT. Translated, it gives CASSARSSTDTQYF.

The genes are TRBV10-1 and TRBJ2-3, with a tentative D call TRBD2 (5 bases). CDR3 length: 14 amino acids. CDR1 and CDR2 from the germline V gene are WNHNN and SYGVQD (reference sequence). Trimming pared 6 bases from V and 2 bases from J, leaving 12 bases between. The CDR3 nucleotides read TGCGCCAGCAGAGCGGCCAGAGCCACAGATACGCAGTATTTT. It is translated as CASRAARATDTQYF.

The chain couples TRBV20-1 to TRBJ1-1; D is ambiguous. Germline CDR1 DFQATT, CDR2 SNEGSKA (reference sequence). CDR3 length equals 11 residues. The CDR3 DNA reads as TGCAGCTCACCGTTAGAGGATGAAGCTTTCTTT. Protein product: CSSPLEDEAFF.

This chain links TRBV7-2 with TRBJ2-1; TRBD2 matches at 12 bases. The CDR3 spans 17 residues. Germline V gene sequence: CDR1 SGHTA, CDR2 FQGNSA. The V segment lost 0 bases and the J segment 8 bases; nucleotides outside the gene matches: 8. In DNA, the CDR3 is TGTGCCAGCAGCTTAGCCCCGCTAGCGGGAGGGCCCGATGAGCAGTTCTTC. Amino acids: CASSLAPLAGGPDEQFF.

The chain joins TRBV4-1 to TRBJ1-2, with D perhaps matching TRBD1 (6 bases). The CDR3 is 13 amino acids. V was cut by 3 bases and J by 7 bases, with 12 bases left in between. Germline V gives CDR1 MGHRA, CDR2 YSYEKL. CDR3 nucleotide sequence: TGCGCCAGCAGCCAGGGGGGGACAACTGGCTACACCTTC. This encodes CASSQGGTTGYTF.

The rearrangement links TRBV28 to TRBJ2-7, with D unclear. The CDR3 loop spans 15 amino acids. Between the trimmed V and J ends, which lost 4 bases and 3 bases, there was a span of 16 bases. Germline lookup yields CDR1 MDHEN and CDR2 SYDVKM. CDR3 sequence: CASSSPGTPSYEQYV. For the CDR3, the DNA is TGTGCCAGCAGTTCTCCGGGCACCCCTAGCTACGAGCAGTACGTC.

This chain connects TRBV5-1 to TRBJ1-1; 7 bases line up with TRBD1. The CDR3 consists of 14 residues. Looked up from germline, CDR1 is SGHRS and CDR2 is YFSETQ. Trimming cost V 3 bases and J 1 base; bases outside gene matches: 3. CDR3 nucleotides: TGCGCCAGCAGCTGGGGGACAGCGAACACTGAAGCTTTCTTT. Translated, it gives CASSWGTANTEAFF.

The chain couples TRBV11-2 to TRBJ2-3, with 7 bases fitting TRBD2. The V segment lost 1 base and the J segment 0 bases; nucleotides outside the gene matches: 10. From germline, CDR1 is SGHAT and CDR2 FQNNGV. The CDR3 totals 18 residues. The CDR3 is CASSLGGSLAASTDTQYF. The CDR3 bases are TGTGCCAGCAGCTTAGGCGGATCTCTAGCGGCTAGCACAGATACGCAGTATTTT.

CDR3 coding DNA: TGTGCCAGCAGCTTATGGGCGGGAGTAGGAGAGACCCAGTACTTC. Translated: CASSLWAGVGETQYF. The rearrangement links TRBV11-2 to TRBJ2-5; 7 bases agree with TRBD2. The J segment lost 4 bases and the V segment lost 2 bases, leaving 7 bases of the junction unmatched. Germline CDR1 and CDR2: SGHAT and FQNNGV. This CDR3 spans 15 amino acids.

The rearrangement links TRBV4-2 to TRBJ1-1; 10 bases are a match to TRBD1. V lost 2 bases, J lost 6 bases, and 9 bases stayed unmatched. The germline V gene has CDR1 LGHNA and CDR2 YNFKEQ. The CDR3 contains 16 residues. The CDR3: CASSQPGTGEFAEAFF. As DNA, the CDR3 is TGTGCCAGCAGCCAACCCGGGACAGGGGAATTCGCTGAAGCTTTCTTT.

V is TRBV7-2 and J is TRBJ2-3, with TRBD2 matching over 8 bases. This CDR3 contains 15 residues. Per the germline V gene, CDR1 is SGHTA and CDR2 is FQGNSA. V lost 6 bases and J lost 2; bases outside the gene matches: 7. The CDR3 sequence: CASRLSGSLTDTQYF. The CDR3 DNA reads as TGTGCCAGCAGATTAAGCGGGAGTCTCACAGATACGCAGTATTTT. The full variable domain, its missing parts supplied by reference TRBV7-2 and TRBJ2-3, is GAGVSQSPSNKVTEKGKDVELRCDPISGHTALYWYRQSLGQGLEFLIYFQGNSAPDKSGLPSDRFSAERTGGSVSTLTIQRTQQEDSAVYLCASRLSGSLTDTQYFGPGTRLTVL.

This chain links TRBV18 with TRBJ2-2; unclear D gene. Looked up from germline, CDR1 is KGHSH and CDR2 is LQKENI. Trimming took off 4 bases at V and 1 base at J, with 4 bases between the two ends. The CDR3 has 13 residues. CDR3 sequence reads: CASSRVNTGELFF. DNA of the CDR3: TGTGCCAGCTCACGCGTGAACACCGGGGAGCTGTTTTTT.

The chain joins TRBV28 to TRBJ2-7; no clear D gene. This CDR3 is built from 11 residues. CDR1 and CDR2 from the germline V gene are MDHEN and SYDVKM. V lost 2 bases and J lost 6, with 5 bases in between. CDR3 residues: CASSLGSEQYV. The CDR3 DNA is TGTGCCAGCAGTTTAGGTAGCGAGCAGTACGTC.